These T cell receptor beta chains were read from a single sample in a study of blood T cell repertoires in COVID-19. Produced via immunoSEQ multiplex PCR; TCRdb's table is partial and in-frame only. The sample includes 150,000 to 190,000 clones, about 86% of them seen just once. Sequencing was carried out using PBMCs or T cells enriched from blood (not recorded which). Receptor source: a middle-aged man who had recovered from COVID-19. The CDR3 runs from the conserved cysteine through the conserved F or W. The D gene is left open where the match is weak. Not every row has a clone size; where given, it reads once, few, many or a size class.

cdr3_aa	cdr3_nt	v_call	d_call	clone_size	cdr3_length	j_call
CASIPSGGDGEQFF	TGTGCCAGCATCCCTAGCGGGGGGGACGGGGAGCAGTTCTTC	TRBV6-5	TRBD2	-	14	TRBJ2-1
CASSITGQTTTRSYEQYF	TGTGCCAGTAGTATCACGGGACAGACCACAACCCGCTCCTACGAGCAGTACTTC	TRBV19	TRBD1	-	18	TRBJ2-7
CASSLSLSADTQYF	TGTGCCAGCAGCTTAAGTCTATCGGCAGATACGCAGTATTTT	TRBV7-3	-	-	14	TRBJ2-3
CASSYFDRSYEQYF	TGTGCCAGCAGTTATTTCGACAGATCCTACGAGCAGTACTTC	TRBV6-2/TRBV6-3	-	-	14	TRBJ2-7
CASSYSGTGQDYGYTF	TGTGCCAGCAGTTACTCGGGGACAGGGCAGGACTATGGCTACACCTTC	TRBV6-5	TRBD1	-	16	TRBJ1-2
CASSPPRNSGNTIYF	TGTGCCAGCTCACCACCGAGAAACTCTGGAAACACCATATATTTT	TRBV18	-	-	15	TRBJ1-3
CASSLVARGNTDTQYF	TGTGCCAGCAGCTTAGTCGCTAGGGGGAACACAGATACGCAGTATTTT	TRBV7-2	-	-	16	TRBJ2-3
CASSLDRGHRNTEAFF	TGCGCCAGCAGCTTGGATAGGGGACACCGGAACACTGAAGCTTTCTTT	TRBV5-1	-	-	16	TRBJ1-1
CASSRPRDRGQHGYTF	TGTGCCAGCAGCCGGCCCCGGGACAGGGGGCAGCATGGCTACACCTTC	TRBV5-4	TRBD1	-	16	TRBJ1-2
CASITGGSTDTQYF	TGTGCCAGCATTACAGGGGGGAGCACAGATACGCAGTATTTT	TRBV28	TRBD1	many	14	TRBJ2-3
CASSLGTPFYEQYF	TGTGCCAGCAGCTTGGGGACACCCTTTTACGAGCAGTACTTC	TRBV5-6	-	once	14	TRBJ2-7
CASGFVSGWRTGELFF	TGTGCTAGTGGTTTTGTCTCCGGATGGAGGACCGGGGAGCTGTTTTTT	TRBV12-5	-	-	16	TRBJ2-2
CASSPGTLGPSSPQHF	TGCGCCAGCAGCCCCGGGACACTGGGTCCGTCTTCGCCCCAGCATTTT	TRBV5-1	-	once	16	TRBJ1-5
CASSPRTGSGANVLTF	TGTGCCAGCTCACCACGGACAGGGTCCGGGGCCAACGTCCTGACTTTC	TRBV18	TRBD1	-	16	TRBJ2-6
CASSLAGEPYEQYF	TGTGCCAGCAGTTTAGCGGGGGAGCCCTACGAGCAGTACTTC	TRBV6-2/TRBV6-3	TRBD2	few	14	TRBJ2-7
CASRIQGGYGYTF	TGTGCCAGCAGAATCCAGGGGGGCTATGGCTACACCTTC	TRBV5-4	TRBD1	few	13	TRBJ1-2
CASSRTGLDTQYF	TGTGCCAGCAGTCGGACAGGGTTGGATACGCAGTATTTT	TRBV6-5	TRBD1	-	13	TRBJ2-3
CASSPRTGSGPDTQYF	TGTGCCAGCAGCCCTAGGACAGGGAGTGGCCCAGATACGCAGTATTTT	TRBV7-8	TRBD1	-	16	TRBJ2-3
CASSGQGGYGYTF	TGTGCCAGCAGCGGTCAAGGGGGATATGGCTACACCTTC	TRBV11-3	-	-	13	TRBJ1-2
CASSLGDISEQFF	TGCGCCAGCAGCTTGGGGGACATATCTGAGCAGTTCTTC	TRBV5-1	-	-	13	TRBJ2-1
CASSGQQGYGYNEQFF	TGTGCCAGCAGTGGTCAACAGGGGTACGGATACAATGAGCAGTTCTTC	TRBV6-1	TRBD1	-	16	TRBJ2-1
CASSLGRDGYTF	TGTGCCAGCAGCTTAGGGAGGGATGGCTACACCTTC	TRBV11-2	-	-	12	TRBJ1-2
CASSSGGNYGYTF	TGTGCCAGCAGCTCCGGCGGGAACTATGGCTACACCTTC	TRBV7-9	-	-	13	TRBJ1-2
CASSIDSSNYGYTF	TGTGCCAGTAGTATAGACAGTTCTAACTATGGCTACACCTTC	TRBV19	-	-	14	TRBJ1-2
CASSLDAGGIISVGSNQPQHF	TGTGCCAGCAGCTTAGACGCAGGGGGCATTATATCTGTTGGTTCCAATCAGCCCCAGCATTTT	TRBV7-6	TRBD1	-	21	TRBJ1-5
CASRTGTDYGYTF	TGTGCCAGCAGAACCGGGACAGACTATGGCTACACCTTC	TRBV6-5	TRBD1	-	13	TRBJ1-2
CASTTRTFSEKLFF	TGTGCCAGCACCACCCGGACATTTAGTGAAAAACTGTTTTTT	TRBV2	-	few	14	TRBJ1-4
CASSPSAGRNTEAFF	TGTGCCAGCAGCCCTAGCGCCGGGAGGAACACTGAAGCTTTCTTT	TRBV7-2	-	-	15	TRBJ1-1
CASSQEARQAYNEQFF	TGTGCCAGCAGCCAAGAGGCGAGACAGGCGTACAATGAGCAGTTCTTC	TRBV4-2	-	-	16	TRBJ2-1
CATTRGQGKSNYGYTF	TGTGCCACAACCAGGGGACAGGGAAAATCTAACTATGGCTACACCTTC	TRBV19	TRBD1	few	16	TRBJ1-2
CASSPTGTAHSPLHF	TGTGCCAGCAGTCCCACCGGGACAGCCCATTCACCCCTCCACTTT	TRBV6-5	TRBD1	-	15	TRBJ1-6
CASSWSNRVRTEAFF	TGTGCCAGCAGTTGGTCTAACAGGGTTAGAACTGAAGCTTTCTTT	TRBV6-2/TRBV6-3	-	-	15	TRBJ1-1
CASSSQGASYNSPLHF	TGTGCCAGCAGTTCTCAGGGGGCATCTTATAATTCACCCCTCCACTTT	TRBV28	TRBD1	-	16	TRBJ1-6
CASSLSTGGETQYF	TGTGCCAGCAGCCTTTCGACAGGAGGAGAGACCCAGTACTTC	TRBV7-9	-	-	14	TRBJ2-5
CAWSVAVTYGYTF	TGTGCCTGGAGTGTGGCAGTCACGTATGGCTACACCTTC	TRBV30	-	-	13	TRBJ1-2
CASSRDQGATNEKLFF	TGCGCCAGCAGCCGGGATCAGGGTGCAACTAATGAAAAACTGTTTTTT	TRBV4-1	-	many	16	TRBJ1-4
CASSKGVGVGNQPQHF	-	TRBV21-1	-	-	16	TRBJ1-5
CASSFGGTGTEAFF	TGCGCCAGCAGCTTCGGCGGAACGGGGACTGAAGCTTTCTTT	TRBV5-1	-	-	14	TRBJ1-1
CASSLASAGYPEAFF	TGTGCCAGCAGCTTAGCCTCCGCAGGGTACCCTGAAGCTTTCTTT	TRBV7-2	-	-	15	TRBJ1-1
CATSGTGPYGYTF	TGTGCCACCTCCGGGACAGGACCCTATGGCTACACCTTC	TRBV2	TRBD1	-	13	TRBJ1-2
CAIGRTGGFEQYF	TGTGCCATCGGGAGGACAGGGGGATTCGAGCAGTACTTC	TRBV10-3	TRBD1	-	13	TRBJ2-7
CASSPGQGSSTDTQYF	TGCGCCAGCAGCCCGGGACAGGGATCTAGCACAGATACGCAGTATTTT	TRBV5-1	TRBD1	few	16	TRBJ2-3
CASSEDPHRSYEQYF	TGTGCCAGCAGCGAAGACCCGCACAGGTCCTACGAGCAGTACTTC	TRBV7-2	-	-	15	TRBJ2-7
CASSLVPGEKLFF	TGTGCCAGCAGCTTAGTACCAGGGGAAAAACTGTTTTTT	TRBV5-4	-	once	13	TRBJ1-4
CASRVGQGGAFF	TGTGCCAGCAGGGTCGGACAGGGGGGAGCTTTCTTT	TRBV12-3/TRBV12-4	TRBD1	-	12	TRBJ1-1
CASRSGGYEKLFF	TGTGCCAGTCGATCAGGGGGCTATGAAAAACTGTTTTTT	TRBV19	TRBD1	-	13	TRBJ1-4
CASNRDRGSPLHF	TGTGCCAGTAACCGGGACAGGGGTTCACCCCTCCACTTT	TRBV6-5	TRBD1	-	13	TRBJ1-6
CASSRLGSYEQYF	TGTGCCAGTAGTAGGCTAGGCTCCTACGAGCAGTACTTC	TRBV19	-	-	13	TRBJ2-7
CASSGPGPGTSGGVYEQYF	TGCGCCAGCAGTGGACCGGGACCCGGGACTAGCGGGGGGGTTTACGAGCAGTACTTC	TRBV10-2	TRBD2	-	19	TRBJ2-7
CASSLTTSSYEQYF	TGTGCCAGCAGCTTGACGACAAGCTCCTACGAGCAGTACTTC	TRBV7-2	-	few	14	TRBJ2-7
CASRPQETTRTEAFF	TGTGCCAGCAGGCCTCAGGAAACCACTCGGACTGAAGCTTTCTTT	TRBV6-5	-	-	15	TRBJ1-1
CASGYTGTNSPLHF	TGTGCCAGCGGCTATACAGGGACTAATTCACCCCTCCACTTT	TRBV6-5	-	-	14	TRBJ1-6
CSASNRGSNQPQHF	TGCAGTGCTAGTAACAGGGGGAGCAATCAGCCCCAGCATTTT	TRBV20-1	TRBD1	once	14	TRBJ1-5
CASSVDSRPYNSPLHF	TGTGCCAGCAGTGTTGACAGCAGGCCCTATAATTCACCCCTCCACTTT	TRBV2	-	-	16	TRBJ1-6